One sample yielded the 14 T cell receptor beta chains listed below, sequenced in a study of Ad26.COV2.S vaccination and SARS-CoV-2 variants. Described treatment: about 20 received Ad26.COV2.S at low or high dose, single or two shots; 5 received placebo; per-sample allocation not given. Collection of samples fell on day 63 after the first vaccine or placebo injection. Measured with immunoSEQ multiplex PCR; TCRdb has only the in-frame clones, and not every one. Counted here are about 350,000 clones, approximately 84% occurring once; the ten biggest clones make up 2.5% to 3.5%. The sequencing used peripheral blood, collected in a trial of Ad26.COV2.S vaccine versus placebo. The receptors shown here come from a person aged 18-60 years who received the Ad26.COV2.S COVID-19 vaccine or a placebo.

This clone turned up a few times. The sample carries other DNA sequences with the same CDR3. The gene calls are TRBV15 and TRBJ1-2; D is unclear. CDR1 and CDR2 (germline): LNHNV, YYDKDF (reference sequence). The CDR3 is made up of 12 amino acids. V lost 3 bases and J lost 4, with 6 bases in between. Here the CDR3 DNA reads TGTGCCACCAGCAGTTGGGGCTATGGCTACACCTTC. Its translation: CATSSWGYGYTF.

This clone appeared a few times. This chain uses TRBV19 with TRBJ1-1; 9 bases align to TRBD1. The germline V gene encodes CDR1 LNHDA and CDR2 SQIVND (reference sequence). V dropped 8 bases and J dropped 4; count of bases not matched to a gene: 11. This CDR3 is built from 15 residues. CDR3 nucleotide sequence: TGTGCCAGTCAACCGGGACAGGGACTATTCACTGAAGCTTTCTTT. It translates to CASQPGQGLFTEAFF.

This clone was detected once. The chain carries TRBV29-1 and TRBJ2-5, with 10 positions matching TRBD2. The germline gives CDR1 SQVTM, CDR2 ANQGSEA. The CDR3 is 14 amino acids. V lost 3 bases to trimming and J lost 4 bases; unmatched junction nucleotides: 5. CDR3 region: CSVDTSGERETQYF. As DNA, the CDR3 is TGCAGCGTTGATACTAGCGGGGAGAGAGAGACCCAGTACTTC.

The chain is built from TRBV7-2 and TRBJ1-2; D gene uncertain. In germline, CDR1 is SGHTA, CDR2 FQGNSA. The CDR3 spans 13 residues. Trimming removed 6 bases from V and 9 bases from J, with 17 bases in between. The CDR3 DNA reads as TGTGCCAGCAGACCGGTTGAACCGATTCGCTACACCTTC. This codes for CASRPVEPIRYTF.

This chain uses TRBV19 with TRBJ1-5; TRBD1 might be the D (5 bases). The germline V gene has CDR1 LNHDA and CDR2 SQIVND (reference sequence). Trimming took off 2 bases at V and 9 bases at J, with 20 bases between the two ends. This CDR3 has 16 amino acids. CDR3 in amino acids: CASSIQRGTGPAPQHF. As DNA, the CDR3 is TGTGCCAGTAGTATACAGCGCGGGACCGGCCCTGCGCCCCAGCATTTT.

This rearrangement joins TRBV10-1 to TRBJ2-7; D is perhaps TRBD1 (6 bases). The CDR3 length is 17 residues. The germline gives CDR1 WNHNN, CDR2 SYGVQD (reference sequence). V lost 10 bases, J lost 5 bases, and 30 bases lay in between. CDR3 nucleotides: TGCGCCACCCCCTCCGCCCCGACAGGTTGGGCAGTCCACGAGCAGTACTTC. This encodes CATPSAPTGWAVHEQYF.

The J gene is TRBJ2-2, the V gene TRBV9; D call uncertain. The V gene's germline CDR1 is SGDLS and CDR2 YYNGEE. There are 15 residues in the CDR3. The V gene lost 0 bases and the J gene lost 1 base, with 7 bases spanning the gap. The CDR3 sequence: CASSVVSQNTGELFF. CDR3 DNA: TGTGCCAGCAGCGTAGTTTCCCAGAACACCGGGGAGCTGTTTTTT. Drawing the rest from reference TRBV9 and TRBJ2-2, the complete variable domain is DSGVTQTPKHLITATGQRVTLRCSPRSGDLSVYWYQQSLDQGLQFLIQYYNGEERAKGNILERFSAQQFPDLHSELNLSSLELGDSALYFCASSVVSQNTGELFFGEGSRLTVL.

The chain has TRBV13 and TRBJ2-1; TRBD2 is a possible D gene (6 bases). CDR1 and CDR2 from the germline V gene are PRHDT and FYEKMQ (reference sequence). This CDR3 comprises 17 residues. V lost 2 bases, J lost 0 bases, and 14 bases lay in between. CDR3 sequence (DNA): TGTGCCAGCAGCTTATCCTCTATAGCGGCCTCCTACAATGAGCAGTTCTTC. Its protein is CASSLSSIAASYNEQFF.

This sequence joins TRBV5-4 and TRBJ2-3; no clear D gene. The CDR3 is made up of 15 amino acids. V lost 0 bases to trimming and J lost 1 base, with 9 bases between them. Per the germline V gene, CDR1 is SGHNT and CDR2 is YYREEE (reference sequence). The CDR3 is CASSLAGQGTDTQYF. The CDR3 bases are TGTGCCAGCAGCTTGGCAGGTCAGGGCACAGATACGCAGTATTTT.

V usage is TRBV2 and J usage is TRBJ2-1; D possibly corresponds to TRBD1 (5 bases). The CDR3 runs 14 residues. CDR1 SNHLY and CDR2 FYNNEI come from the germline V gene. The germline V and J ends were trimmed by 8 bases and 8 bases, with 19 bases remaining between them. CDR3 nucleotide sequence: TGTGCCAGCGAGGCAGAAATTAGGGGCGATGAGCAGTTCTTC. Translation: CASEAEIRGDEQFF.

This CDR3 reads CASSNNSATNEKLFF. The CDR3 DNA sequence: TGTGCCAGCAGCAACAACAGCGCAACTAATGAAAAACTGTTTTTT. J is TRBJ1-4 and V is TRBV21-1. TRBV21-1 is reported as a pseudogene. The CDR3 is made up of 15 amino acids.

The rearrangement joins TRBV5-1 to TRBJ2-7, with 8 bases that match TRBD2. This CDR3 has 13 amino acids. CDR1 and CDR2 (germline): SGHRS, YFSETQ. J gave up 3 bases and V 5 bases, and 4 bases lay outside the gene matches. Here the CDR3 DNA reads TGCGCCAGCAGAGTCGCGGGGGGCTACGAGCAGTACTTC. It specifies CASRVAGGYEQYF.

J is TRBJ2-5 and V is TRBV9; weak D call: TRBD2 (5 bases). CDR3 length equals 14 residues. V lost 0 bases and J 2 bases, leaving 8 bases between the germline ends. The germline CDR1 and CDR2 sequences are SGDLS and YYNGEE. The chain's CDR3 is CASSVGRGQETQYF. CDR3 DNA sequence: TGTGCCAGCAGCGTAGGGCGAGGGCAAGAGACCCAGTACTTC. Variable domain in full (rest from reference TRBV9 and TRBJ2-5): DSGVTQTPKHLITATGQRVTLRCSPRSGDLSVYWYQQSLDQGLQFLIQYYNGEERAKGNILERFSAQQFPDLHSELNLSSLELGDSALYFCASSVGRGQETQYFGPGTRLLVL.

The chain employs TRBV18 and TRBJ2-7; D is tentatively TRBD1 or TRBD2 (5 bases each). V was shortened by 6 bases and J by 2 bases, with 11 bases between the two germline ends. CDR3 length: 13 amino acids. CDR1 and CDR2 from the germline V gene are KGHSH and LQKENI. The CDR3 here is CASSRGPTYEQYF. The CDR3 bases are TGTGCCAGCTCCCGGGGACCCACCTACGAGCAGTACTTC.